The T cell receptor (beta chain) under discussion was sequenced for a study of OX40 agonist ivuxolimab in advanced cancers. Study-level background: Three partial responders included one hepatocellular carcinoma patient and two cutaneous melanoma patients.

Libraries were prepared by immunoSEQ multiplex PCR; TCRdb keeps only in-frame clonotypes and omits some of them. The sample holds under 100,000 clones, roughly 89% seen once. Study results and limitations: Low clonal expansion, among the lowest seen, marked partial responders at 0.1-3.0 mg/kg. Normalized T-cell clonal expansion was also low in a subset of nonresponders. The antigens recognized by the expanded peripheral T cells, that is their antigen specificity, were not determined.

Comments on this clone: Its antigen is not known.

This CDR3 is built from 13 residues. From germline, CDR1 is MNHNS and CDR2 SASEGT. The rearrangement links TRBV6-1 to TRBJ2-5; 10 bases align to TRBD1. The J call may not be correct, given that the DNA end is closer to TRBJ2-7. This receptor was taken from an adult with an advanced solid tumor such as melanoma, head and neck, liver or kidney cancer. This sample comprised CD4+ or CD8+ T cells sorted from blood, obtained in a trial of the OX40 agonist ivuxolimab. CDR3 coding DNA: TGTGCCAGCAGGACTGACAGGGGGCGCGAGCAGTACTTC. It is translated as CASRTDRGREQYF.